This TCR beta chain was sequenced during a study of CD8 T cells in ankylosing spondylitis. Study-wide results and caveats: There was a TCR beta motif, made of several highly homologous variants, that appeared characteristic of ankylosing spondylitis blood.

MiXCR was run by TCRdb on the 5' RACE reads, yielding one entry per CDR3 protein. The profile shows approximately 540,000 distinct CDR3 sequences, approximately 12% of them singletons. This clonotype was found many times. What it recognizes is unknown. The sequenced sample was blood, either unsorted or a sorted T cell fraction (not recorded which). This receptor was identified in a male donor with ankylosing spondylitis.

The CDR3 DNA reads TGTGCCAGCGGGCAGCCCCAGCATTTT. The encoded protein is CASGQPQHF. This chain connects TRBV6-2 or TRBV6-3 to TRBJ1-5; the D is unclear. CDR3 size: 9 residues. CDR1 MNHEY and CDR2 SVGEGT come from the germline V gene. Trimming pared 8 bases from V and 7 bases from J, leaving 3 bases between.